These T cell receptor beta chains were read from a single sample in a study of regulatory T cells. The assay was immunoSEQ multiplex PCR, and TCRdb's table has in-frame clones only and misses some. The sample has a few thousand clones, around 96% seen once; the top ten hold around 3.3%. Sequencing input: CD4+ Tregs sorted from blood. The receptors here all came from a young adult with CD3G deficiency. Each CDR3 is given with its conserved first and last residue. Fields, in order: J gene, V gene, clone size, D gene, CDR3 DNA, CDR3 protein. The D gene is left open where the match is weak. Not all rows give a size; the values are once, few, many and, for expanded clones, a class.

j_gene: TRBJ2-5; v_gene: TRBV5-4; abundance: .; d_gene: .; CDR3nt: TGTGCCAGCAGGCGCTCGCCGGGGGCCAAAGAGACCCAGTACTTC; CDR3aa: CASRRSPGAKETQYF
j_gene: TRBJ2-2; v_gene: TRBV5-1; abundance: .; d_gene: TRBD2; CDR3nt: TGCGCCAGCAGCCTTAGCGGGACGAACACCGGGGAGCTGTTTTTT; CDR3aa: CASSLSGTNTGELFF
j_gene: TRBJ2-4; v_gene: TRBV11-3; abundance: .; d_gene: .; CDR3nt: TGTGCCAGCAGCTTAGGCGGAAAAAACATTCAGTACTTC; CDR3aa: CASSLGGKNIQYF
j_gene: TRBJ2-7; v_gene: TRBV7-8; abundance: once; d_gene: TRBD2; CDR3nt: TGTGCCAGCAGCTTAGTGTACGGGGACTACAACGAGCAGTACTTC; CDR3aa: CASSLVYGDYNEQYF
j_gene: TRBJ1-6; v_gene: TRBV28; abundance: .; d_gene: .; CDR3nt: TGTGCCAGCAGCCGCCCTCAAGGGAATAATTCACCCCTCCACTTT; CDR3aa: CASSRPQGNNSPLHF
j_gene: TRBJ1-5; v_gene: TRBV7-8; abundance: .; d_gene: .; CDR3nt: TGTGCCAGCAGCTTAACGATAGCAGGCAATCAGCCCCAGCATTTT; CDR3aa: CASSLTIAGNQPQHF
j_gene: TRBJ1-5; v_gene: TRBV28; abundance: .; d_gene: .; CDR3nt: TGTGCCAGCAGTTCTCCGAGGGACCGTTATCAGCCCCAGCATTTT; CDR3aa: CASSSPRDRYQPQHF
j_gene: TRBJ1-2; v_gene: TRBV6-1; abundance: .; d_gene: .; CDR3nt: TGTGCCAGCAGTTTCCACAGGGATGGCTACACCTTC; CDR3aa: CASSFHRDGYTF
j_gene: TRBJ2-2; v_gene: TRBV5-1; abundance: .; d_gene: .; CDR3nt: TGCGCCAGCAGCTTGAGCCCCGGGACCACCGGGGAGCTGTTTTTT; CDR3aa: CASSLSPGTTGELFF
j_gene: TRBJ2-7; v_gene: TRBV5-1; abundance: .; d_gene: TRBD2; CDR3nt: TGCGCCAGCAGCTTGGGAGCGGGGGGGCCTCTGGACGAGCAGTACTTC; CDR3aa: CASSLGAGGPLDEQYF
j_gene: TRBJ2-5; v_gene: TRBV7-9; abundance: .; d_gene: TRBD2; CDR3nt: TGTGCCAGCAGCTCCGGACTAGTCGGGGAGACCCAGTACTTC; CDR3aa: CASSSGLVGETQYF
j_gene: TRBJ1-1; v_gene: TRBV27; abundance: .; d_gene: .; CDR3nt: TGTGCCAGCAGTTTATTGGGCACACTGGGAGCTTTCTTT; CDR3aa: CASSLLGTLGAFF
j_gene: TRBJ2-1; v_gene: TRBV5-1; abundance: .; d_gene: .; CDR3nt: TGCGCCAGCAGCGTGGACTCGAGTAATAGTTACAATGAGCAGTTCTTC; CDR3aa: CASSVDSSNSYNEQFF
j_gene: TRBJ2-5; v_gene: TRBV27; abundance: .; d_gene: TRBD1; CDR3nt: TGTGCCAGCAGTTCGTTGAGGGGGCGGAAAGAGACCCAGTACTTC; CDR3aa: CASSSLRGRKETQYF
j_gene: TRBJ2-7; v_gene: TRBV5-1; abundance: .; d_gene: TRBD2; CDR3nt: TGCGCCAGCAGCTTGGGTCCAGCGGGAGAACCCTACGAGCAGTACTTC; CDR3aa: CASSLGPAGEPYEQYF
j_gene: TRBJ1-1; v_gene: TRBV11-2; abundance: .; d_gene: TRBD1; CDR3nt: TGTGCCAGCAGCTCAGACAGGGTAAGAGGCACTGAAGCTTTCTTT; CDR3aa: CASSSDRVRGTEAFF
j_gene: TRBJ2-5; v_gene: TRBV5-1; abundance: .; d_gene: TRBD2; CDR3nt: TGCGCCAGCAGCTTGGTGGGGACTACCCAAGAGACCCAGTACTTC; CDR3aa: CASSLVGTTQETQYF
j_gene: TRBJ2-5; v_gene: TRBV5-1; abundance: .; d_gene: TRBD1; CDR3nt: TGCGCCAGCAGCCCCGGACAGGGGTCTCCAGAGACCCAGTACTTC; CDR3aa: CASSPGQGSPETQYF
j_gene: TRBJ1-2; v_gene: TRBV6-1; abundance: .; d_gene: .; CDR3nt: TGTGCCAGCAGTGACCTTTTCGGCCTTGGCTACACCTTC; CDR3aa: CASSDLFGLGYTF
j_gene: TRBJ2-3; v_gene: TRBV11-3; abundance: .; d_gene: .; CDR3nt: TGTGCCAGCAGCTCCGGACAGACCGATACGCAGTATTTT; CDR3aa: CASSSGQTDTQYF
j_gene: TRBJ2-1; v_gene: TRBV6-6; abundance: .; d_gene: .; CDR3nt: TGTGCCAGCAGGCCTGGGCAGCGCTCCTACAATGAGCAGTTCTTC; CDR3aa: CASRPGQRSYNEQFF
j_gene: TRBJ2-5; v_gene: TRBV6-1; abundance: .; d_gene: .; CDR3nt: TGTGCCAGCAGTGAACTTGAGGGGGTCCAGCAGTACTTC; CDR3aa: CASSELEGVQQYF
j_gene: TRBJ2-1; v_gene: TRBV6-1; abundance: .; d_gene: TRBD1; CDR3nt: TGTGCCAGCACTAGGGACAGGGGGTCCTACAATGAGCAGTTCTTC; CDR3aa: CASTRDRGSYNEQFF
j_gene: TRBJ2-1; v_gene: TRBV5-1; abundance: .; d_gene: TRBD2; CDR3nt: TGCGCCAGCAGCTTGGAACTCCTAGCGGGAGGTCCCCACAATGAGCAGTTCTTC; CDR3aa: CASSLELLAGGPHNEQFF
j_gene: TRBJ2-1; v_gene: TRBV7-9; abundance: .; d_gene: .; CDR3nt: TGTGCCAGCAGCCCCCGACTCAATGAGCAGTTCTTC; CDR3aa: CASSPRLNEQFF
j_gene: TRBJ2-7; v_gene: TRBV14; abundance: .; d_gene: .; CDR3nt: TGTGCCAGCAAATATAGCGGCGGAGGTTACGAGCAGTACTTC; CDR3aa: CASKYSGGGYEQYF
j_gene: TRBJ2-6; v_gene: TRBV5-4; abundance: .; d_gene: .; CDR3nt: TGTGCCAGCCAACGGTTCTCTGGGGCCAACGTCCTGACTTTC; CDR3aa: CASQRFSGANVLTF
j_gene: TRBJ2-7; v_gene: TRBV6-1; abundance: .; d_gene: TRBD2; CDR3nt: TGTGCCAGCACGCTGGACAGCCGCGGGGGGGGCGAGCAGTACTTC; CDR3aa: CASTLDSRGGGEQYF
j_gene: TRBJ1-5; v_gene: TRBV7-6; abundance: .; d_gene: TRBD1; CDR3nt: TGTGCCAGCAGCTTAGAACAGGGGATCGGCAATCAGCCCCAGCATTTT; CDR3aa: CASSLEQGIGNQPQHF
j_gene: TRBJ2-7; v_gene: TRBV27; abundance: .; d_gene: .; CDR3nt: TGTGCCAGCAGTTTTCAGGGTCCCCCTAACGAGCAGTACTTC; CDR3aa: CASSFQGPPNEQYF
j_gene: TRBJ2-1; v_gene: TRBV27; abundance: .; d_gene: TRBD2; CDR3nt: TGTGCCAGCCGTGGACTAGCGGGTCTTTTGGGTGAGCAGTTCTTC; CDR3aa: CASRGLAGLLGEQFF
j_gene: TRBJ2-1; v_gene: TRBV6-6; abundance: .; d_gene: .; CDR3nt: TGTGCCAGCAGCGGAGGCTTCGACTACAATGAGCAGTTCTTC; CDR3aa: CASSGGFDYNEQFF
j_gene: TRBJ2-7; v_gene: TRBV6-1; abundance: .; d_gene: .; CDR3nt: TGTGCCAGCAGTATACCGACAGGCCCCTCCTACGAGCAGTACTTC; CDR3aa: CASSIPTGPSYEQYF
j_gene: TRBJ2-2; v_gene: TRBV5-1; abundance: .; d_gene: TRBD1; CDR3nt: TGCGCCAGCAGTTCGGGACAGTCAGCCACCGGGGAGCTGTTTTTT; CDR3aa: CASSSGQSATGELFF
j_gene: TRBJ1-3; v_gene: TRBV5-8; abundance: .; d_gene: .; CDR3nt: TGTGCCAGCAGCCCTGTTACGCGGGGGTACGGAAACACCATATATTTT; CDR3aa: CASSPVTRGYGNTIYF
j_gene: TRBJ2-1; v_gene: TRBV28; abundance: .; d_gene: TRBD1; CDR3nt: TGTGCCAGCCAAGACAGGGGGCGACCGCAGTTCTTC; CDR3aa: CASQDRGRPQFF
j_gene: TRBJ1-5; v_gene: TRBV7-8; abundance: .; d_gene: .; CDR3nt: TGTGCCAGCAGCTTAGGGCGCAATCAGCCCCAGCATTTT; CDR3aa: CASSLGRNQPQHF
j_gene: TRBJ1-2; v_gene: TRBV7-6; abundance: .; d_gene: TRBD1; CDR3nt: TGTGCCAGCAGCCCACGGGGCGACAGGGATGGCTACACCTTC; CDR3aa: CASSPRGDRDGYTF
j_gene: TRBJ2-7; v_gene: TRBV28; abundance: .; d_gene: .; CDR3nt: TGTGCCAGCAGTTTACGGGCGAGCGAGCAGTACTTC; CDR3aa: CASSLRASEQYF
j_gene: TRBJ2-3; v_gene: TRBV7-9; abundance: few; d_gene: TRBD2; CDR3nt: TGTGCCAGCAGCAACCAGGGACTAGCGGCAGATACGCAGTATTTT; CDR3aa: CASSNQGLAADTQYF
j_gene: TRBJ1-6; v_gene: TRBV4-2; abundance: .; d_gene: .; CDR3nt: TGTGCCAGCAGCCAAGGCGGGACGGTGGTGGATTCACCCCTCCACTTT; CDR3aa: CASSQGGTVVDSPLHF